The 23 T cell receptor beta chains given below trace back to one sample, sequenced in a study of cytomegalovirus exposure and HLA in healthy donors. The primer mix had 60 Vbeta and 13 Jbeta primers. Sequencing was performed with immunoSEQ multiplex PCR; in TCRdb, only in-frame clones are kept and a portion is missing. The table includes about 160,000 clones, 78% detected once. Sequenced input: PBMCs. The receptors derive from a woman in her forties or fifties in good health and CMV-seropositive.

This clone was seen only once. V and J are TRBV6-1 and TRBJ2-3; 8 bases align to TRBD2. With V trimmed by 2 bases and J by 0 bases, 13 bases remained unmatched. Germline lookup yields CDR1 MNHNS and CDR2 SASEGT. This CDR3 contains 19 residues. The CDR3 DNA sequence: TGTGCCAGCAGTGAACAGGGGTGGGAGCCGGGGGGGAGCACAGATACGCAGTATTTT. Its protein is CASSEQGWEPGGSTDTQYF.

This clone turned up a few times. The CDR3 here is CASSRDRDYGYTF. The CDR3 DNA sequence: TGTGCCAGCTCCCGAGACAGGGACTATGGCTACACCTTC. The chain is built from TRBV18 and TRBJ1-2, with 7 bases fitting TRBD1. After removal of 6 bases from V and 3 bases from J, the junction contained 4 bases not matched to a gene. The CDR3 has 13 residues. Germline CDR1 KGHSH, CDR2 LQKENI.

The chain joins TRBV18 to TRBJ1-5; TRBD1 matches 7 bases. The CDR3 totals 13 residues. V dropped 5 bases and J dropped 2; count of bases not matched to a gene: 0. Germline V gives CDR1 KGHSH, CDR2 LQKENI. DNA for the CDR3: TGTGCCAGCTCAGGGACAGGCAATCAGCCCCAGCATTTT. It encodes CASSGTGNQPQHF.

The chain carries TRBV5-8 and TRBJ2-3, with 16 bases fitting TRBD2. With V trimmed by 2 bases and J by 2 bases, 8 bases remained unmatched. Germline-derived CDR1 and CDR2 are SGHTS and YDEGEE. The CDR3 totals 19 residues. The CDR3 DNA reads as TGTGCCAGCAGCTTCTCCGGGACTAGCGGGGGGGGCCACACAGATACGCAGTATTTT. Translation gives CASSFSGTSGGGHTDTQYF.

This chain connects TRBV21-1 to TRBJ2-7; the DNA was not compared with TRBD2, the D call given in the table. TRBV21-1 counts as a pseudogene. CDR3 length: 14 residues. The CDR3 protein is CASPSGRSSYEQYF. The CDR3 region has the DNA TGTGCCAGCCCTAGCGGGAGAAGCTCCTACGAGCAGTACTTC.

This chain links TRBV5-1 with TRBJ2-2, with 8 bases matching TRBD1. CDR3 size: 15 residues. V lost 6 bases and J lost 3; bases outside the gene matches: 7. CDR1 and CDR2 (germline): SGHRS, YFSETQ. CDR3: CASTHQGADTGELFF. CDR3 DNA: TGCGCCAGCACGCACCAGGGGGCAGACACCGGGGAGCTGTTTTTT.

This clone was observed a handful of times. J is TRBJ1-4 and V is TRBV21-1; whether TRBD1, the table's D call, matches the DNA was not checked. TRBV21-1 counts as a pseudogene. The CDR3 runs to 14 residues. CDR3 sequence: CASSNGGRGEKLFF. CDR3 sequence (DNA): TGTGCCAGCAGCAATGGGGGCAGAGGGGAAAAACTGTTTTTT.

This CDR3 reads CASSTPRGFGYTF. The CDR3 DNA sequence: TGTGCCAGCAGTACCCCCCGGGGATTTGGCTACACCTTC. The V and J genes are TRBV28 and TRBJ1-2; D unclear. The V end lost 5 bases, the J end lost 7 bases, and 14 bases lay between the germline ends. Germline V gene lookup returns CDR1 MDHEN and CDR2 SYDVKM. The CDR3 extends over 13 amino acids.

The chain recombines TRBV4-3 with TRBJ2-3; D is uncertain. Looked up from germline, CDR1 is LGHNA and CDR2 is YSLEER. V lost 0 bases and J 2 bases, leaving 9 bases between the germline ends. The CDR3 runs 15 residues. The CDR3 sequence: CASSQDFLYTDTQYF. The DNA of the CDR3 is TGCGCCAGCAGCCAAGATTTTCTATACACAGATACGCAGTATTTT.

The gene calls are TRBV7-2 and TRBJ2-5; D may be TRBD1 (6 bases). In germline, CDR1 is SGHTA, CDR2 FQGNSA. The length of the CDR3 is 15 residues. Trimming removed 5 bases from V and 2 bases from J, with 15 bases in between. As DNA, the CDR3 is TGTGCCAGCAGCCCCAACAGGGCACTACAAGAGACCCAGTACTTC. This encodes CASSPNRALQETQYF.

This clone was recorded only once. V usage is TRBV6-5 and J usage is TRBJ1-5; D is unresolved. V was trimmed by 2 bases and J by 7 bases, leaving 9 bases between them. The CDR3 has 13 residues. Germline V gene data show CDR1 as MNHEY and CDR2 as SVGAGI. CDR3 protein: CASSYSPWQPQHF. CDR3 nucleotide sequence: TGTGCCAGCAGTTACAGCCCTTGGCAGCCCCAGCATTTT.

The chain has TRBV18 and TRBJ2-4, with D perhaps matching TRBD1 (6 bases). The V end was cut by 3 bases, the J end by 15 bases, with 21 bases between. The germline CDR1 and CDR2 sequences are KGHSH and LQKENI. The CDR3 totals 14 residues. CDR3 sequence: CASSPSVGGQGGYF. CDR3 DNA sequence: TGTGCCAGCTCACCGTCGGTTGGGGGCCAAGGAGGGTACTTC.

The V call is TRBV11-2, the J call TRBJ2-7; 7 nucleotides line up with TRBD2. Trimming took 1 base from V and 7 from J; bases not matched to a gene: 10. Germline V lookup: CDR1 SGHAT, CDR2 FQNNGV. CDR3 length: 15 amino acids. The chain's CDR3 is CASSLVLGASGEQYF. CDR3 sequence (DNA): TGTGCCAGCAGCTTAGTTCTTGGGGCTAGCGGTGAGCAGTACTTC.

This rearrangement joins TRBV5-1 to TRBJ2-5, with D possibly TRBD2 on 5 matching bases. CDR3 size: 16 residues. The V gene lost 3 bases and the J gene lost 3 bases, with 18 bases spanning the gap. Germline V gives CDR1 SGHRS, CDR2 YFSETQ. CDR3 loop: CASSSNARGLKETQYF. The DNA of the CDR3 is TGCGCCAGCAGCTCCAATGCACGAGGGCTGAAAGAGACCCAGTACTTC.

The genes are TRBV7-6 and TRBJ1-3, with 10 bases identical to TRBD1. The CDR3 extends over 15 amino acids. J lost 7 bases, V lost 5 bases, and 8 bases had no gene match. Germline V gene lookup returns CDR1 SGHVS and CDR2 FNYEAQ. CDR3 sequence reads: CASSLTGTGDNTIYF. In DNA, the CDR3 is TGTGCCAGCAGCCTTACCGGGACAGGGGACAACACCATATATTTT.

The genes are TRBV6-5 and TRBJ1-1, with D uncertain. Trimming removed 6 bases at V and 0 bases at J, with 11 bases between. Germline loops: CDR1 MNHEY, CDR2 SVGAGI. CDR3 size: 14 residues. The CDR3 here is CASSRFGVNTEAFF. The DNA for the CDR3 is TGTGCCAGCAGCCGATTCGGGGTGAACACTGAAGCTTTCTTT.

This sequence joins TRBV6-5 and TRBJ2-1, with TRBD2 matching 9 bases. The CDR3 has 16 residues. Germline values: CDR1 MNHEY, CDR2 SVGAGI. With 0 bases clipped from V and 8 bases from J, the junction kept 8 bases outside the gene matches. The CDR3 bases are TGTGCCAGCAGTTACTCGGCCGCGGGAGGGCCGGATGAGCAGTTCTTC. Translated: CASSYSAAGGPDEQFF.

Concerning this clone itself: The sample contains more than one DNA sequence encoding this CDR3. CDR3 amino acids: CASSLGTGSNTEAFF. In DNA form, the CDR3 reads TGTGCCAGCAGCTTAGGGACAGGGTCAAACACTGAAGCTTTCTTT. V and J are TRBV11-2 and TRBJ1-1, with TRBD1 matching over 8 bases. The CDR3 loop spans 15 amino acids. The germline CDR1 and CDR2 sequences are SGHAT and FQNNGV. The V segment lost 1 base and the J segment 2 bases; nucleotides outside the gene matches: 3. Variable domain in full (rest from reference TRBV11-2 and TRBJ1-1): EAGVAQSPRYKIIEKRQSVAFWCNPISGHATLYWYQQILGQGPKLLIQFQNNGVVDDSQLPKDRFSAERLKGVDSTLKIQPAKLEDSAVYLCASSLGTGSNTEAFFGQGTRLTVV.

The V gene is TRBV6-5, the J gene TRBJ2-1; 8 nucleotides line up with TRBD2. Germline CDR1 reads MNHEY; CDR2 reads SVGAGI. The CDR3 has 16 amino acids. V lost 1 base and J lost 7; bases outside the gene matches: 9. CDR3 region: CASSYWYGGARNEQFF. DNA for the CDR3: TGTGCCAGCAGTTACTGGTACGGGGGGGCGAGGAATGAGCAGTTCTTC.

To note about this clone: In the same sample, other DNA sequences code for this CDR3. The J gene is TRBJ2-7, the V gene TRBV7-6; the match to TRBD1 covers 8 bases. The CDR3 is made up of 15 amino acids. Losses at the gene ends were 4 bases for V and 3 bases for J; bases not matched to a gene: 8. From germline, CDR1 is SGHVS and CDR2 FNYEAQ. CDR3 nucleotide sequence: TGTGCCAGCAGCTCTACAACTGGACAGGGCTACGAGCAGTACTTC. Translated, it gives CASSSTTGQGYEQYF. The full variable domain, rest sourced from reference TRBV7-6 and TRBJ2-7, is GAGVSQSPRYKVTKRGQDVALRCDPISGHVSLYWYRQALGQGPEFLTYFNYEAQQDKSGLPNDRFSAERPEGSISTLTIQRTEQRDSAMYRCASSSTTGQGYEQYFGPGTRLTVT.

The V and J genes are TRBV2 and TRBJ1-2, with 9 bases aligning to TRBD1. V trimming: 6 bases; J trimming: 5 bases; junction bases outside the gene matches: 4. This CDR3 region has 13 residues. Germline V lookup: CDR1 SNHLY, CDR2 FYNNEI. CDR3 DNA: TGTGCCAGCAGGCATGGGACAGGGTATGGCTACACCTTC. This sequence encodes CASRHGTGYGYTF.

The chain couples TRBV2 to TRBJ1-2; D remains unclear. Germline CDR1 and CDR2: SNHLY and FYNNEI. This CDR3 region has 13 residues. V was cut by 6 bases and J by 1 base, with 9 bases left in between. CDR3 DNA sequence: TGTGCCAGCAGCGACGGGTATAACTATGGCTACACCTTC. It translates to CASSDGYNYGYTF.

This clone was counted between two and nine times. The rearrangement uses TRBV28 and TRBJ1-1; maybe TRBD1 (6 bases). CDR3 size: 17 residues. The germline V gene has CDR1 MDHEN and CDR2 SYDVKM. Trimming stripped 4 bases from V and 0 bases from J, with 18 bases between. The CDR3 DNA reads TGTGCCAGCAGTTGGGTTACAGGGTCGAGTGTGAACACTGAAGCTTTCTTT. This encodes CASSWVTGSSVNTEAFF. Complete variable domain (other parts from reference TRBV28 and TRBJ1-1): DVKVTQSSRYLVKRTGEKVFLECVQDMDHENMFWYRQDPGLGLRLIYFSYDVKMKEKGDIPEGYSVSREKKERFSLILESASTNQTSMYLCASSWVTGSSVNTEAFFGQGTRLTVV.